The T cell receptor (beta chain) described here comes from a study of regulatory T cells in long-lasting Graves disease. Overall study: Patients met the persistent Graves' disease definition after over 5 years of antithyroid drugs with positive TSH receptor antibodies.

Construction of the TCR beta libraries employed iRepertoire HTBI primers in conjunction with Arm-PCR of CDR3 regions. One entry per CDR3 protein, called by TCRdb with MiXCR from the multiplex PCR reads. The data contain around 510,000 distinct CDR3 sequences, 20% to 25% of them singletons. As for this clonotype: The antigen remains undetermined.

Germline values: CDR1 SNHLY, CDR2 FYNNEI. Trimming removed 5 bases from V and 0 bases from J, with 14 bases in between. The CDR3 totals 15 residues. Regarding the study as a whole: TRBV28, TRBJ1-2 and TRBJ2-5 were favored in persistent disease.

The time point is: persistent/refractory GD, antithyroid drugs over 5 years with positive TRAb. With RNA extracted from PBMCs as input, the TCR library was made. This clonotype was sampled from a female donor with Graves disease. The chain employs TRBV2 and TRBJ2-7; a weak D match, TRBD2 (5 bases). The sample was peripheral blood mononuclear cells (PBMCs), taken when the disease was refractory, from a patient treated with antithyroid drugs. Written as DNA, the CDR3 is TGTGCCAGCAGTCCCCCGCGGGTAAACTCCTACGAGCAGTACTTC. This gives the protein CASSPPRVNSYEQYF.